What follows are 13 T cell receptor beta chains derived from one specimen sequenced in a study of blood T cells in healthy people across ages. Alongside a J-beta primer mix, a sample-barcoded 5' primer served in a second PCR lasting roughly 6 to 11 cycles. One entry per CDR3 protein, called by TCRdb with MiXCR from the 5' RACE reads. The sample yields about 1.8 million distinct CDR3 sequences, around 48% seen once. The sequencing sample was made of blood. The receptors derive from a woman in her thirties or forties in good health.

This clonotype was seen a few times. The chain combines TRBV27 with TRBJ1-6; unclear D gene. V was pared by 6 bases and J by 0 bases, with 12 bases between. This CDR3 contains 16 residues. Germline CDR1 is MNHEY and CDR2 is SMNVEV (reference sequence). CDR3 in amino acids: CASRRAASSYNSPLHF. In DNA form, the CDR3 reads TGTGCCAGCAGGCGGGCCGCGAGCTCCTATAATTCACCCCTCCACTTT.

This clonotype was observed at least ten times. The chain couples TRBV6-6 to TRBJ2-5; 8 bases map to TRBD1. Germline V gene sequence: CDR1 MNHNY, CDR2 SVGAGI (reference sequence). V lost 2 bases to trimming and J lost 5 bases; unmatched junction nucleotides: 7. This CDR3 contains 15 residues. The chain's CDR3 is CASSYTWTGQETQYF. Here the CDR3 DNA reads TGTGCCAGCAGTTACACATGGACAGGGCAGGAGACCCAGTACTTC.

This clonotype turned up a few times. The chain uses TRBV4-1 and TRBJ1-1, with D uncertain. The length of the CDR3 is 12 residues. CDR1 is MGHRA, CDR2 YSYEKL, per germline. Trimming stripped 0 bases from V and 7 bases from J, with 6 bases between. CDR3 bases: TGCGCCAGCAGCCAAGATTCCGTTGAAGCTTTCTTT. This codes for CASSQDSVEAFF.

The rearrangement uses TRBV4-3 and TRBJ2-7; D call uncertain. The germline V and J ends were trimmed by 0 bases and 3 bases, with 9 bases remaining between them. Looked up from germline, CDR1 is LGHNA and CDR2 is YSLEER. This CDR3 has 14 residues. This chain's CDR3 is CASSQDEQIYEQYF. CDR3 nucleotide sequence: TGCGCCAGCAGCCAAGATGAACAGATCTACGAGCAGTACTTC.

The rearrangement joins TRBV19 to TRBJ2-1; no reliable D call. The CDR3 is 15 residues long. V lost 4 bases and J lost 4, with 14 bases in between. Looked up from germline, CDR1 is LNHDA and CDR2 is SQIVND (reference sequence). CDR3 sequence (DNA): TGTGCCAGTAGTACCCCTGGACGGAAGTACAATGAGCAGTTCTTC. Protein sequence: CASSTPGRKYNEQFF. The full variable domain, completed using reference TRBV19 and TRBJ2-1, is DGGITQSPKYLFRKEGQNVTLSCEQNLNHDAMYWYRQDPGQGLRLIYYSQIVNDFQKGDIAEGYSVSREKKESFPLTVTSAQKNPTAFYLCASSTPGRKYNEQFFGPGTRLTVL.

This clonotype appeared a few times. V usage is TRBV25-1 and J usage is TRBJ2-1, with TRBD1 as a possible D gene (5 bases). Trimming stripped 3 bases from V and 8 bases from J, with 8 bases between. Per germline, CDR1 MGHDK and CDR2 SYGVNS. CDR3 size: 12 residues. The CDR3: CASSDRVDEQFF. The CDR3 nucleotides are TGTGCCAGCAGTGACAGGGTGGATGAGCAGTTCTTC. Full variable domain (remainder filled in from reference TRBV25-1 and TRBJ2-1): EADIYQTPRYLVIGTGKKITLECSQTMGHDKMYWYQQDPGMELHLIHYSYGVNSTEKGDLSSESTVSRIRTEHFPLTLESARPSHTSQYLCASSDRVDEQFFGPGTRLTVL.

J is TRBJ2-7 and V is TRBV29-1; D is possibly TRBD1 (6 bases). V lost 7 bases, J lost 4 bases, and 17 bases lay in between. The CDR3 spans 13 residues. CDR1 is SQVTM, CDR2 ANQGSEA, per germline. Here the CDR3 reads CSARMRTGYEQYF. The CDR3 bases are TGCAGCGCCCGAATGAGAACAGGGTACGAGCAGTACTTC.

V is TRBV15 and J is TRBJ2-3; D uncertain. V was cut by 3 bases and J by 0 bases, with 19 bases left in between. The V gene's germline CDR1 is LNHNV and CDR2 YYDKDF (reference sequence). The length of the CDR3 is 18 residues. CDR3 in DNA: TGTGCCACCAGCAGCGCAGGAAATGCCCTAGGTAGCACAGATACGCAGTATTTT. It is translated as CATSSAGNALGSTDTQYF.

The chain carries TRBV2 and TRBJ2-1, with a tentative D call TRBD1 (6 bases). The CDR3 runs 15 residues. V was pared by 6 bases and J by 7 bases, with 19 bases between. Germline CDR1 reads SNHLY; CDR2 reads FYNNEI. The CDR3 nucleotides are TGTGCCAGCAGCCAACGGACAGTAGTTCGGAATGAGCAGTTCTTC. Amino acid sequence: CASSQRTVVRNEQFF. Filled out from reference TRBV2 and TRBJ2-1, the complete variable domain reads EPEVTQTPSHQVTQMGQEVILRCVPISNHLYFYWYRQILGQKVEFLVSFYNNEISEKSEIFDDQFSVERPDGSNFTLKIRSTKLEDSAMYFCASSQRTVVRNEQFFGPGTRLTVL.

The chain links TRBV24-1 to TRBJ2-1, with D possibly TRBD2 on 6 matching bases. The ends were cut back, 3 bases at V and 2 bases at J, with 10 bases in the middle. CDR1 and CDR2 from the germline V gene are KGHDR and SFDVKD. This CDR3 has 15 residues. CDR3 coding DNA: TGTGCCACCAGTGATCCGGGCGGGACCTACAATGAGCAGTTCTTC. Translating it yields CATSDPGGTYNEQFF.

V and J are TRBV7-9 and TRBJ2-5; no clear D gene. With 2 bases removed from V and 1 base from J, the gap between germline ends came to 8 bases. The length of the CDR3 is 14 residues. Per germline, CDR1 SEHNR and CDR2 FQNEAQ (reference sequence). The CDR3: CASSLMGIQETQYF. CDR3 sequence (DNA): TGTGCCAGCAGCTTAATGGGAATCCAAGAGACCCAGTACTTC. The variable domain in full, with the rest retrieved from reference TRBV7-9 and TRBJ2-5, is DTGVSQNPRHKITKRGQNVTFRCDPISEHNRLYWYRQTLGQGPEFLTYFQNEAQLEKSRLLSDRFSAERPKGSFSTLEIQRTEQGDSAMYLCASSLMGIQETQYFGPGTRLLVL.

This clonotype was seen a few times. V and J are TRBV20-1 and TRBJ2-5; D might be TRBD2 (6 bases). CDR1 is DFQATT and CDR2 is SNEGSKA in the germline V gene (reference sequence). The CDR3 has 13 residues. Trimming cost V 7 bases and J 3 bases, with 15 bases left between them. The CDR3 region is CSERSGLKETQYF. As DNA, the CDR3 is TGCAGTGAACGTAGCGGCCTGAAAGAGACCCAGTACTTC.

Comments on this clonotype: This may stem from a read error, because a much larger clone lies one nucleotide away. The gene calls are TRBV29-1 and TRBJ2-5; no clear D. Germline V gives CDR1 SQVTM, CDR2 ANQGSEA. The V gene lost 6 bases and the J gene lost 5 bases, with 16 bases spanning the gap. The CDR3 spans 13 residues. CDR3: CSVVGSHGETQYF. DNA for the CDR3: TGCAGCGTAGTCGGCTCCCACGGGGAGACCCAGTACTTC.